This passage covers 21 T cell receptor beta chains from one sample sequenced in a study of cytomegalovirus exposure and HLA in healthy donors. Primers for the PCR totalled 60 Vbeta and 13 Jbeta. TCRdb's table, derived via immunoSEQ multiplex PCR, lists solely in-frame clones and lacks some. Of more than 140,000 clones in the sample, over 60% were seen once. The sample comprised PBMCs. The receptors derive from a woman aged 30 to 39 in good health and CMV-seropositive.

This chain connects TRBV4-1 to TRBJ1-3; 7 bases match TRBD1. In germline, CDR1 is MGHRA, CDR2 YSYEKL. The trim removed 2 bases at V and 4 bases at J, leaving 8 bases unmatched. CDR3 length equals 16 residues. CDR3 nucleotide sequence: TGCGCCAGCAGCCAACCCCGGACAGGCGACGGAAACACCATATATTTT. Protein product: CASSQPRTGDGNTIYF.

In this sample, this clone turned up a few times. The rearrangement links TRBV6-4 to TRBJ2-3; 9 bases align to TRBD2. Germline CDR1 MRHNA, CDR2 SNTAGT. V shed 5 bases, J shed 2 bases, and the junction held 5 bases outside the gene matches. The CDR3 totals 15 residues. In nucleotides, the CDR3 is TGTGCCAGCAGTCCCGCGGGGGGGGCCACAGATACGCAGTATTTT. Protein: CASSPAGGATDTQYF.

The chain employs TRBV5-1 and TRBJ2-1; D gene uncertain. Germline CDR1 is SGHRS and CDR2 is YFSETQ. CDR3 length: 14 residues. V was cut by 0 bases and J by 4 bases, with 8 bases left in between. The CDR3 nucleotides are TGCGCCAGCAGCTTGGCATGGCGGTACAATGAGCAGTTCTTC. Amino acid sequence: CASSLAWRYNEQFF.

The chain couples TRBV5-1 to TRBJ1-1, with D perhaps matching TRBD1 (5 bases). The CDR3 is made up of 14 amino acids. Trimming took off 1 base at V and 3 bases at J, with 10 bases between the two ends. The germline gives CDR1 SGHRS, CDR2 YFSETQ. The chain's CDR3 is CASSLWGVYTEAFF. Written as DNA, the CDR3 is TGCGCCAGCAGCTTGTGGGGGGTCTACACTGAAGCTTTCTTT. The full variable domain, completed using reference TRBV5-1 and TRBJ1-1, is KAGVTQTPRYLIKTRGQQVTLSCSPISGHRSVSWYQQTPGQGLQFLFEYFSETQRNKGNFPGRFSGRQFSNSRSEMNVSTLELGDSALYLCASSLWGVYTEAFFGQGTRLTVV.

This sequence joins TRBV7-9 and TRBJ2-3, with TRBD1 as a possible D gene (5 bases). This CDR3 has 16 residues. V was trimmed by 3 bases and J by 2 bases, leaving 15 bases between them. Germline V gene lookup returns CDR1 SEHNR and CDR2 FQNEAQ (reference sequence). CDR3 protein: CASSLTQDNPTDTQYF. CDR3 sequence (DNA): TGTGCCAGCAGCTTGACTCAGGACAATCCCACAGATACGCAGTATTTT.

The chain carries TRBV5-4 and TRBJ1-3; weak D call: TRBD1 (5 bases). The CDR3 is 16 amino acids. Germline CDR1 SGHNT, CDR2 YYREEE (reference sequence). Deletions cut 0 bases from V and 2 bases from J, with 12 bases between. The chain's CDR3 is CASSLAQGFPGNTIYF. CDR3 nucleotides: TGTGCCAGCAGCTTGGCTCAGGGATTTCCTGGAAACACCATATATTTT.

This clone was observed a handful of times. This sequence joins TRBV19 and TRBJ1-4; possibly TRBD1 for D (5 bases). The CDR3 extends over 14 amino acids. Trimming cost V 8 bases and J 0 bases, with 10 bases left between them. CDR1 and CDR2 from the germline V gene are LNHDA and SQIVND (reference sequence). The CDR3 bases are TGTGCCAGTGGTAGGGACTCAACTAATGAAAAACTGTTTTTT. As protein: CASGRDSTNEKLFF.

The J gene is TRBJ1-2, the V gene TRBV5-6; no reliable D call. CDR1 and CDR2 (germline): SGHDT, YYEEEE. The CDR3 consists of 14 residues. The V end lost 0 bases, the J end lost 4 bases, and 10 bases lay between the germline ends. The CDR3 loop is CASSLGSLRYGYTF. The DNA for the CDR3 is TGTGCCAGCAGCTTGGGAAGCCTCCGCTATGGCTACACCTTC.

V gene TRBV5-4 combines with J gene TRBJ1-2, with 9 positions matching TRBD1. The CDR3 totals 14 residues. CDR1 and CDR2 from the germline V gene are SGHNT and YYREEE (reference sequence). Losses at the gene ends were 0 bases for V and 8 bases for J; bases not matched to a gene: 5. The CDR3 DNA follows: TGTGCCAGCAGCTTGGGGACAGGGGAAGGGGGCTACACCTTC. This encodes CASSLGTGEGGYTF.

The chain combines TRBV19 with TRBJ1-5, with 7 bases that match TRBD1. CDR1 is LNHDA and CDR2 is SQIVND in the germline V gene (reference sequence). Trimming cost V 5 bases and J 5 bases; bases outside gene matches: 12. This CDR3 comprises 16 residues. For the CDR3, the DNA is TGTGCCAGTAGTGGTACCCCCGGGACAGATCATCAGCCCCAGCATTTT. It codes for CASSGTPGTDHQPQHF.

This chain joins TRBV5-1 and TRBJ1-2; D is perhaps TRBD1 (5 bases). V was pared by 4 bases and J by 4 bases, with 14 bases between. The CDR3 consists of 14 residues. Per germline, CDR1 SGHRS and CDR2 YFSETQ. As DNA, the CDR3 is TGCGCCAGCAGCCCGGAGGGGACCGGCTATGGCTACACCTTC. Translated, it gives CASSPEGTGYGYTF.

The chain couples TRBV10-3 to TRBJ2-3; 7 positions agree with TRBD1. The CDR3 contains 16 residues. Germline CDR1 reads ENHRY; CDR2 reads SYGVKD. V lost 3 bases and J lost 3; bases outside the gene matches: 9. The CDR3 sequence is CAISDRRQGSTDTQYF. The CDR3 region has the DNA TGTGCCATCAGTGACCGCCGACAGGGAAGTACAGATACGCAGTATTTT.

There are a few counts of this clone. The J gene is TRBJ1-1, the V gene TRBV2; 10 bases fit TRBD1. The CDR3 loop spans 14 amino acids. The V and J ends lost 8 bases and 4 bases, in that order; junction bases with no gene match: 7. The germline gives CDR1 SNHLY, CDR2 FYNNEI. This CDR3 is CASASGTGATEAFF. Here the CDR3 DNA reads TGTGCCAGCGCCTCCGGGACAGGGGCCACTGAAGCTTTCTTT.

The chain joins TRBV6-6 to TRBJ2-1; TRBD1 might be the D (6 bases). CDR3 length: 14 amino acids. Between the trimmed V and J ends, which lost 2 bases and 3 bases, there was a span of 8 bases. Germline CDR1 MNHNY, CDR2 SVGAGI (reference sequence). CDR3: CASSYLRGYNEQFF. The DNA of the CDR3 is TGTGCCAGCAGTTACCTCAGGGGCTACAATGAGCAGTTCTTC.

The chain is built from TRBV6-5 and TRBJ2-7, with D maybe TRBD1 (5 bases). The germline V and J ends were trimmed by 0 bases and 2 bases, with 14 bases remaining between them. The CDR3 covers 16 residues. Per the germline V gene, CDR1 is MNHEY and CDR2 is SVGAGI. Here the CDR3 reads CASSYSVTGGAYEQYF. The CDR3 region has the DNA TGTGCCAGCAGTTACTCGGTAACAGGCGGAGCCTACGAGCAGTACTTC.

This clone was detected once. The chain combines TRBV10-3 with TRBJ1-2; D is possibly TRBD1 (6 bases). The CDR3 is 13 residues long. Trimming cost V 6 bases and J 2 bases, with 10 bases left between them. Germline CDR1 and CDR2: ENHRY and SYGVKD. CDR3 region: CAIRRDINYGYTF. DNA of the CDR3: TGTGCCATCAGAAGGGACATCAACTATGGCTACACCTTC.

This clone was recorded a few times. The chain uses TRBV5-6 and TRBJ2-2, with 11 bases aligning to TRBD2. Germline V gives CDR1 SGHDT, CDR2 YYEEEE. The CDR3 contains 19 residues. V lost 4 bases, J lost 6 bases, and 17 bases stayed unmatched. DNA of the CDR3: TGTGCCAGCAGCCTGTACCAGCAACTAGCGGGGGTGAGGGCCGGGGAGCTGTTTTTT. As protein: CASSLYQQLAGVRAGELFF.

This chain links TRBV5-1 with TRBJ2-2, with 7 bases lining up with TRBD1. The CDR3 length is 15 residues. Looked up from germline, CDR1 is SGHRS and CDR2 is YFSETQ. Losses at the gene ends were 4 bases for V and 7 bases for J; bases not matched to a gene: 10. The CDR3 DNA reads as TGCGCCAGCAGCCCGGGACAGCACCTTGACGGGGAGCTGTTTTTT. Its protein is CASSPGQHLDGELFF.

The rearrangement links TRBV30 to TRBJ1-1, with D perhaps TRBD1 (6 bases). Trimming cost V 3 bases and J 1 base, with 15 bases left between them. The germline CDR1 and CDR2 sequences are GTSNPN and SVGIG (reference sequence). The CDR3 totals 15 residues. CDR3 amino acids: CAWRGARGRNTEAFF. CDR3 in DNA: TGTGCCTGGAGGGGGGCCAGGGGTCGGAACACTGAAGCTTTCTTT.

The V and J genes are TRBV27 and TRBJ2-5; D is possibly TRBD2 (6 bases). The J call may be incorrect, as the DNA end agrees better with TRBJ2-7. Germline lookup yields CDR1 MNHEY and CDR2 SMNVEV (reference sequence). CDR3 length: 13 amino acids. The CDR3 sequence: CASKEGLLYEQYF. In DNA form, the CDR3 reads TGTGCCAGCAAGGAGGGGCTCCTCTACGAGCAGTACTTC.

This sequence joins TRBV10-1 and TRBJ1-1, with D uncertain. V lost 4 bases and J lost 5, with 23 bases in between. From germline, CDR1 is WNHNN and CDR2 SYGVQD (reference sequence). The CDR3 has 17 residues. This chain's CDR3 is CASSGLGIGGIWTEAFF. The CDR3 DNA is TGCGCCAGCAGTGGTTTAGGTATTGGAGGGATTTGGACTGAAGCTTTCTTT.